The rows below give T cell receptor beta chains drawn from one sample of a study of control samples from healthy donors and cancer patients. Only in-frame clones appear in the TCRdb table, and some are missing; sequencing was by immunoSEQ multiplex PCR. The sample shows about 190,000 clones, over 80% of them seen only once. The sample comprised blood. Receptor source: a man aged 30 to 45 in good health. The CDR3 runs from the conserved cysteine through the conserved F or W. The D gene is left open where the match is weak. Clone size is shown for a subset of rows, as once, few, many or a class of expanded clone.

v_call	clone_size	j_call	d_call	cdr3_nt	cdr3_aa
TRBV2	-	TRBJ1-5	-	TGTGCCAGCAGGCACACGGACCAGCCCCAGCATTTT	CASRHTDQPQHF
TRBV5-1	-	TRBJ2-7	-	TGCGCCAGCAGCTTGGCCGTGGAGTGGGCCCGAACCTACGAGCAGTACTTC	CASSLAVEWARTYEQYF
TRBV7-3	once	TRBJ2-1	TRBD2	TGTGTCAGCAGGCCTAGCGGGTCCTCCTACAATGAGCAGTTCTTC	CVSRPSGSSYNEQFF
TRBV5-1	-	TRBJ2-7	-	TGCGCCAGCAGCGCTGGACCGGGCGCCTACGAGCAGTACTTC	CASSAGPGAYEQYF
TRBV30	-	TRBJ1-6	-	TGTGCCTGGAGGGGCCAGGGTGATTCACCCCTCCACTTT	CAWRGQGDSPLHF
TRBV2	-	TRBJ1-5	-	TGTGCCAGCAGTCTTCAGGGAACTCAGCCCCAGCATTTT	CASSLQGTQPQHF
TRBV7-9	-	TRBJ1-1	-	TGTGCCAGCAGCTTACAGGCGGATAACACTGAAGCTTTCTTT	CASSLQADNTEAFF
TRBV18	few	TRBJ1-3	-	TGTGCCAGCTCCCTCCTCCCAGGGGATAACACCATATATTTT	CASSLLPGDNTIYF
TRBV2	-	TRBJ1-4	-	TGTGCCAGCAGTGAACAGAGTTCTAATGAAAAACTGTTTTTT	CASSEQSSNEKLFF
TRBV5-1	-	TRBJ2-7	TRBD1	TGCGCCAGCAGCTTGGCGGACAGGGTAGGTGAGCAGTACTTC	CASSLADRVGEQYF
TRBV5-1	-	TRBJ2-1	-	TGCGCCAGCAGCTTCATCACGAGCTCCTACAATGAGCAGTTCTTC	CASSFITSSYNEQFF
TRBV27	-	TRBJ1-2	TRBD1	TGTGCCAGCAGCAGGACAGGACTCTTAGGTGGCTACACCTTC	CASSRTGLLGGYTF
TRBV30	few	TRBJ2-2	TRBD2	TGTGCCCGCGGAGGAGCGGGGGTGAACACCGGGGAGCTGTTTTTT	CARGGAGVNTGELFF
TRBV9	-	TRBJ2-1	TRBD1	TGTGCCAGCAGCTCCCGGACAGGGGCTGTTTACAATGAGCAGTTCTTC	CASSSRTGAVYNEQFF
TRBV28	-	TRBJ2-7	-	TGTGCCAGCAGCTCACTCAGTAATAAGGGCTACGAGCAGTACTTC	CASSSLSNKGYEQYF
TRBV5-5	-	TRBJ1-6	TRBD1	TGTGCCAGCAGCTACCCAGGGGGCATGTCACCCCTCCACTTT	CASSYPGGMSPLHF
TRBV11-3	-	TRBJ2-1	TRBD2	TGTGCCAGCAGCCGGGGACTAGGAGGCAATGAGCAGTTCTTC	CASSRGLGGNEQFF
TRBV18	-	TRBJ2-3	-	TGTGCCAGCTCACCAAGGGCTACTTCGGTGGGCACAGATACGCAGTATTTT	CASSPRATSVGTDTQYF
TRBV7-3	-	TRBJ2-2	-	TGTGCCAGCAGCCTAGAGGGGAACACCGGGGAGCTGTTTTTT	CASSLEGNTGELFF
TRBV2	once	TRBJ2-6	-	TGTGCCAGCAGCGCACAACCGAGCTCTGGGGCCAACGTCCTGACTTTC	CASSAQPSSGANVLTF
TRBV30	-	TRBJ1-3	-	TGTGCCTGGAGAGATACGAGGGCTGGAAACACCATATATTTT	CAWRDTRAGNTIYF
TRBV30	-	TRBJ1-1	-	TGTGCCTGGAGTGTAGGTCTTGGGAACACTGAAGCTTTCTTT	CAWSVGLGNTEAFF
TRBV19	-	TRBJ2-1	-	TGTGCCAGTACCCCCACCCGGAGCTCCTACAATGAGCAGTTCTTC	CASTPTRSSYNEQFF
TRBV20-1	-	TRBJ2-6	-	TGCAGTGCTAGCGGACAAAACGTCCTGACTTTC	CSASGQNVLTF
TRBV7-9	once	TRBJ1-1	-	TGTGCCAGTCAGGATGCGGGTCTCACTGAAGCTTTCTTT	CASQDAGLTEAFF
TRBV19	-	TRBJ1-3	-	TGTGCCAGTAGCCGCGACGAGAACTGGGCTGGAAACACCATATATTTT	CASSRDENWAGNTIYF
TRBV5-1	many	TRBJ1-4	TRBD1	TGCGCCAGCAGCGCGGACAGGGGGCTAAGTGAAAAACTGTTTTTT	CASSADRGLSEKLFF
TRBV9	-	TRBJ2-1	TRBD2	TGTGCCAGCAGCCTCCTGACGTCGGGGGGGCATGAGCAGTTCTTC	CASSLLTSGGHEQFF
TRBV29-1	-	TRBJ1-2	TRBD1	TGCAGCGTTGATGAAGGGGGCAACTATGGCTACACCTTC	CSVDEGGNYGYTF
TRBV3-1/TRBV3-2	-	TRBJ1-4	-	TGTGCCAGCAGCCGGATGGGAAAACTGTTTTTT	CASSRMGKLFF
TRBV5-1	-	TRBJ2-3	-	TGCGCCACCTCGGGGGAGAGCACAGATACGCAGTATTTT	CATSGESTDTQYF
TRBV9	-	TRBJ1-2	-	TGTGCCAGCAGCGTAGAACCAGGGGTTATTAATGGCTACACCTTC	CASSVEPGVINGYTF
TRBV18	-	TRBJ1-2	-	TGTGCCAGCTCGACTGGGGGACCGTTAGCTAACTATGGCTACACCTTC	CASSTGGPLANYGYTF
TRBV6-5	-	TRBJ2-7	TRBD1	TGTGCCAGCATAGTACAGGGGGCATCCTACGAGCAGTACTTC	CASIVQGASYEQYF
TRBV5-8	-	TRBJ1-1	-	TGTGCCAGCAGCACAACCGGTGGGGTTGCTTTCTTT	CASSTTGGVAFF
TRBV18	-	TRBJ2-4	-	TGTGCCAGCTCACCCCAGGAGGGGGTAGGAAACATTCAGTACTTC	CASSPQEGVGNIQYF
TRBV19	-	TRBJ1-5	-	TGTGCCAGTAGTTCCACCCCGTCGACGGCCCAGCATTTT	CASSSTPSTAQHF
TRBV30	-	TRBJ1-3	-	TGTGCCTGGAGTACGGGACTAGAGGAGGGTGGAAACACCATATATTTT	CAWSTGLEEGGNTIYF
TRBV7-3	-	TRBJ2-1	TRBD2	TGTGCCAGCAGCGATCTTAGCGGGGGTCCTTCCTACAATGAGCAGTTCTTC	CASSDLSGGPSYNEQFF
TRBV7-8	-	TRBJ2-3	TRBD2	TGTGCCAGCAGCTCCGCTGGGGCGGGGGGCACAGATACGCAGTATTTT	CASSSAGAGGTDTQYF
TRBV9	few	TRBJ2-3	-	TGTGCCAGCAGCGTAGTCTCGCGGAGAGACACAGATACGCAGTATTTT	CASSVVSRRDTDTQYF
TRBV19	-	TRBJ1-2	-	TGTGCCAGTCTTGGGGGGAGAGGAGGTGGTACTAACTATGGCTACACCTTC	CASLGGRGGGTNYGYTF
TRBV10-3	-	TRBJ1-2	-	TGTGCCATCAGTGAGTCTTCCCAAGGGTACACCTTC	CAISESSQGYTF